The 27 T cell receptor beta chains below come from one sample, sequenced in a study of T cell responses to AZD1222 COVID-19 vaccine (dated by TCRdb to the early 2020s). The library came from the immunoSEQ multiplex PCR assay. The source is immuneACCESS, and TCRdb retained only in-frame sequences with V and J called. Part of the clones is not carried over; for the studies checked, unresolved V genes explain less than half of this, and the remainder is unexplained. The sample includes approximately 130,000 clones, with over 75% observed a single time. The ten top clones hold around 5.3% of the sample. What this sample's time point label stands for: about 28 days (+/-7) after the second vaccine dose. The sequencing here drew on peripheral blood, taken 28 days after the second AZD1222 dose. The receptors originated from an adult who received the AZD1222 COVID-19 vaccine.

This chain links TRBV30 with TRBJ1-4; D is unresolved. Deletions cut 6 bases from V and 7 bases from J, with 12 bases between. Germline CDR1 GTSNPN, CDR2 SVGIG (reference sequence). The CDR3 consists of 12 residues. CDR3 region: CACGPLGEKLFF. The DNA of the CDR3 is TGTGCCTGCGGGCCCCTCGGTGAAAAACTGTTTTTT.

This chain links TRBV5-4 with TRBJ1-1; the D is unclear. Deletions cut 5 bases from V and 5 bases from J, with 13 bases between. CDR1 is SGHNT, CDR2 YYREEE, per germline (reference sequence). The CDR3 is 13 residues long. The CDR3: CASSYSELTEAFF. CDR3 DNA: TGTGCCAGCAGTTACAGTGAACTTACTGAAGCTTTCTTT.

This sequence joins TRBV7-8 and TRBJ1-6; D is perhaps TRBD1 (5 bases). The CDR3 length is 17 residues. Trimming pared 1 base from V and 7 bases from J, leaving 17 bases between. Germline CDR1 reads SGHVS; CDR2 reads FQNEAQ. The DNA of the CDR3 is TGTGCCAGCAGCTTAGTGTTTGGACCCGGGGGAAATTCACCCCTCCACTTT. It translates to CASSLVFGPGGNSPLHF.

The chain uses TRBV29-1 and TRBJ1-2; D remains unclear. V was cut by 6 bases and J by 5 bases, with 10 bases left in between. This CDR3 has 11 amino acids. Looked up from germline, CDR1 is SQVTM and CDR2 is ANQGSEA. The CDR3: CSVALLYGYTF. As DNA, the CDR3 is TGCAGCGTGGCCCTACTTTATGGCTACACCTTC.

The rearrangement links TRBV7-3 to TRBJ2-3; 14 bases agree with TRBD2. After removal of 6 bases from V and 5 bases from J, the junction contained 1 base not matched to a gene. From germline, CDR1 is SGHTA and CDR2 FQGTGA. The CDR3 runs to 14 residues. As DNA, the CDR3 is TGTGCCAGCAGGGGGACTAGCGGGGGAGATACGCAGTATTTT. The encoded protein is CASRGTSGGDTQYF. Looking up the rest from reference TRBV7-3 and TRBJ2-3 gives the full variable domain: GAGVSQTPSNKVTEKGKYVELRCDPISGHTALYWYRQSLGQGPEFLIYFQGTGAADDSGLPNDRFFAVRPEGSVSTLKIQRTERGDSAVYLCASRGTSGGDTQYFGPGTRLTVL.

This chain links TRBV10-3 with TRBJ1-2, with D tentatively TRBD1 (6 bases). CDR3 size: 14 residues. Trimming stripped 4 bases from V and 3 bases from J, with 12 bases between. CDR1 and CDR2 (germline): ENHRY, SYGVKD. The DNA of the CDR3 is TGTGCCATCAGTGGTAAAGGGGGAGACTATGGCTACACCTTC. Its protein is CAISGKGGDYGYTF.

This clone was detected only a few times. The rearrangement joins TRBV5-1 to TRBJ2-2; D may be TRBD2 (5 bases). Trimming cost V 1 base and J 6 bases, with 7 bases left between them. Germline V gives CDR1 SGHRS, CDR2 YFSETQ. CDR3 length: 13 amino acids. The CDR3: CASSLPGAGELFF. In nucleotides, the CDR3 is TGCGCCAGCAGCTTGCCCGGGGCCGGGGAGCTGTTTTTT.

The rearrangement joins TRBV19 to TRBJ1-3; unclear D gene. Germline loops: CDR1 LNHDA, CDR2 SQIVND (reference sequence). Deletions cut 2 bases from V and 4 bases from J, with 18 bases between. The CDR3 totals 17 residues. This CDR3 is CASSILPDPGVGNTIYF. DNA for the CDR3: TGTGCCAGTAGTATACTCCCTGATCCCGGGGTAGGAAACACCATATATTTT.

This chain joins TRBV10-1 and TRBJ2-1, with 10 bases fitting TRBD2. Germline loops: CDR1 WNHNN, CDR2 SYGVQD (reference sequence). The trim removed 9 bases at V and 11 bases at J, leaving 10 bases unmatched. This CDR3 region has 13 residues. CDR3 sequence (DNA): TGCGCCAGTGGACAGGGACTAGCGACTCAGCAGTTCTTC. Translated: CASGQGLATQQFF.

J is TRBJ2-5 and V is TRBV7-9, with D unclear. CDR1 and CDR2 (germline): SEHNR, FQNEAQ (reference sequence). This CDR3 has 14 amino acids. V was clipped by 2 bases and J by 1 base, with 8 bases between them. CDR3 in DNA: TGTGCCAGCAGCTTAAGGGTACTCCAAGAGACCCAGTACTTC. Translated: CASSLRVLQETQYF.

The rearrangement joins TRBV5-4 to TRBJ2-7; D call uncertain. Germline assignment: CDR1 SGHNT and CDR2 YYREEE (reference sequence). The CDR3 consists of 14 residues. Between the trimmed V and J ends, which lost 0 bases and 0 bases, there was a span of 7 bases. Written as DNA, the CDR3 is TGTGCCAGCAGCTTGGGAGGCAGCTCCTACGAGCAGTACTTC. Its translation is CASSLGGSSYEQYF.

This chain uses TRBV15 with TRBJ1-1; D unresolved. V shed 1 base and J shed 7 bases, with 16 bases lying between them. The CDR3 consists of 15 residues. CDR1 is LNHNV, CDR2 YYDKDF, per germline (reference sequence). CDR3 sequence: CATSRVAGGIIEAFF. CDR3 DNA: TGTGCCACCAGCAGAGTAGCAGGAGGAATAATTGAAGCTTTCTTT.

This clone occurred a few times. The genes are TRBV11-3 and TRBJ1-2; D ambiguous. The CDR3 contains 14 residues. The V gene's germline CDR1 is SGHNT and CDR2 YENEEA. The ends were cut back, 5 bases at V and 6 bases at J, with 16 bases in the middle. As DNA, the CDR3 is TGTGCCAGCAGCCCAAGTGGAGTTAAGGATGGCTACACCTTC. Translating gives CASSPSGVKDGYTF.

CDR3 bases: TGCGCCAGCGGCCTTACCGCGGGGGTTACTATGGGCACAGATACGCAGTATTTT. Protein sequence: CASGLTAGVTMGTDTQYF. This chain uses TRBV5-1 with TRBJ2-3, with 7 bases aligning to TRBD2. The germline gives CDR1 SGHRS, CDR2 YFSETQ. The length of the CDR3 is 18 residues. V shed 7 bases, J shed 1 base, and the junction held 18 bases outside the gene matches.

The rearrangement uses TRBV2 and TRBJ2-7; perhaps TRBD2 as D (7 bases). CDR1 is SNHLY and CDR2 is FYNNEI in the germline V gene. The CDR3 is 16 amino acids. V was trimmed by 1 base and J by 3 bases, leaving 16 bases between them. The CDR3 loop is CASSEGSGGRHYEQYF. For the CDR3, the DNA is TGTGCCAGCAGTGAAGGGTCGGGGGGCCGACACTACGAGCAGTACTTC.

CDR3 amino acids: CASSLMLSQNYEQYF. CDR3 nucleotides: TGTGCCAGCAGCTTAATGTTGTCGCAGAACTACGAGCAGTACTTC. The chain is built from TRBV7-2 and TRBJ2-7; no definite D call. Per germline, CDR1 SGHTA and CDR2 FQGNSA. This CDR3 region has 15 residues. V lost 2 bases and J 3 bases, leaving 14 bases between the germline ends.

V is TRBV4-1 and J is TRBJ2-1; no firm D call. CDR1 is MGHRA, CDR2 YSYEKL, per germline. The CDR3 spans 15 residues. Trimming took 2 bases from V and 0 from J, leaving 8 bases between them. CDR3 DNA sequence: TGCGCCAGCAGCCAATACGTTGGCTCCTACAATGAGCAGTTCTTC. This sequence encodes CASSQYVGSYNEQFF.

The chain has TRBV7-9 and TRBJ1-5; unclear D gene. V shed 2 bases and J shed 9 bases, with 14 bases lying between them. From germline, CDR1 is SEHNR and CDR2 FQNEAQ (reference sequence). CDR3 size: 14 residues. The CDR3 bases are TGTGCCAGCAGCTTAAGTGCGGGTTCAGGGCCCCAGCATTTT. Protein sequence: CASSLSAGSGPQHF.

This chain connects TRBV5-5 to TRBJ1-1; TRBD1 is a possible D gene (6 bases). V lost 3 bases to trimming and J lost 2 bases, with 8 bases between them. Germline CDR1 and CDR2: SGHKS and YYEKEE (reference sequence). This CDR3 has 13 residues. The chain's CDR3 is CASSWDTNTEAFF. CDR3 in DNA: TGTGCCAGCAGCTGGGACACCAACACTGAAGCTTTCTTT.

The CDR3 DNA sequence: TGCGCCAGCAGCCCCTTGGAGCGGGAGAGGACAGATACGCAGTATTTT. It translates to CASSPLERERTDTQYF. V usage is TRBV4-1 and J usage is TRBJ2-3; TRBD2 aligns across 8 bases. The CDR3 is made up of 16 amino acids. V lost 4 bases to trimming and J lost 3 bases; unmatched junction nucleotides: 9. Germline V gene data show CDR1 as MGHRA and CDR2 as YSYEKL.

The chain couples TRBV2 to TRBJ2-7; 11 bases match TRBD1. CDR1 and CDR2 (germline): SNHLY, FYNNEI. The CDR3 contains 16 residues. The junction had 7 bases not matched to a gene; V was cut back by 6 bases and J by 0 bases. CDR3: CASSDAGQGGSYEQYF. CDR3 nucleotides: TGTGCCAGCAGCGACGCGGGACAGGGGGGCTCCTACGAGCAGTACTTC.

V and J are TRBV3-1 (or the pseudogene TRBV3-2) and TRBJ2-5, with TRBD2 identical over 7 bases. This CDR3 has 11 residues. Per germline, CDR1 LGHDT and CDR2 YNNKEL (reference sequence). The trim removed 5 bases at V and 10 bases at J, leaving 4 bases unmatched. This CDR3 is CASSARGGQYF. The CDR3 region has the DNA TGTGCCAGCAGCGCGCGCGGGGGCCAGTACTTC.

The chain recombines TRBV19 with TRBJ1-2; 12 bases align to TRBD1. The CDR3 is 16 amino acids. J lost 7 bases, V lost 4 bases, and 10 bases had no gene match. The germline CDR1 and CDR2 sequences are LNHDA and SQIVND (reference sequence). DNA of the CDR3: TGTGCCAGTAGTAGACCACCGGGACAGGGGGCAGGTGGCTACACCTTC. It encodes CASSRPPGQGAGGYTF. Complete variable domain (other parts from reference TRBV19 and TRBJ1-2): DGGITQSPKYLFRKEGQNVTLSCEQNLNHDAMYWYRQDPGQGLRLIYYSQIVNDFQKGDIAEGYSVSREKKESFPLTVTSAQKNPTAFYLCASSRPPGQGAGGYTFGSGTRLTVV.

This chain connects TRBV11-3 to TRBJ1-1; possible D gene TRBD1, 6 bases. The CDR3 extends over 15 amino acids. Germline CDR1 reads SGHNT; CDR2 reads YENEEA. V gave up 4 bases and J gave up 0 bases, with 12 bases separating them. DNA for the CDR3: TGTGCCAGCAGCTCGACAGGACTCATGAACACTGAAGCTTTCTTT. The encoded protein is CASSSTGLMNTEAFF.

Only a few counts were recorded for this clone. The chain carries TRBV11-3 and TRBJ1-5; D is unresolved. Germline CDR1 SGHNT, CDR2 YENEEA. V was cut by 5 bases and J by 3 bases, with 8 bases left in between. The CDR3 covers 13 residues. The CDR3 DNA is TGTGCCAGCAGCCCAGGTCTCAATCAGCCCCAGCATTTT. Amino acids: CASSPGLNQPQHF.

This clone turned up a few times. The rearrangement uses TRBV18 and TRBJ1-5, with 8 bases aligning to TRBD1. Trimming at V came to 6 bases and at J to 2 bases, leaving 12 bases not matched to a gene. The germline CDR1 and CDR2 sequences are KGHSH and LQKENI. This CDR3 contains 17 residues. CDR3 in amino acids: CASSRRGQGWGNQPQHF. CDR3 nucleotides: TGTGCCAGCTCCCGGAGAGGACAGGGCTGGGGCAATCAGCCCCAGCATTTT.

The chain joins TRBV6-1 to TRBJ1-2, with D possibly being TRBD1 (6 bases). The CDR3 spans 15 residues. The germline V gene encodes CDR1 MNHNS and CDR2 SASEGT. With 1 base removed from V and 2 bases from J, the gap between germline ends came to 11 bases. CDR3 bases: TGTGCCAGCAGTGAAGTTCCGGGACAAAACTATGGCTACACCTTC. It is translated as CASSEVPGQNYGYTF.